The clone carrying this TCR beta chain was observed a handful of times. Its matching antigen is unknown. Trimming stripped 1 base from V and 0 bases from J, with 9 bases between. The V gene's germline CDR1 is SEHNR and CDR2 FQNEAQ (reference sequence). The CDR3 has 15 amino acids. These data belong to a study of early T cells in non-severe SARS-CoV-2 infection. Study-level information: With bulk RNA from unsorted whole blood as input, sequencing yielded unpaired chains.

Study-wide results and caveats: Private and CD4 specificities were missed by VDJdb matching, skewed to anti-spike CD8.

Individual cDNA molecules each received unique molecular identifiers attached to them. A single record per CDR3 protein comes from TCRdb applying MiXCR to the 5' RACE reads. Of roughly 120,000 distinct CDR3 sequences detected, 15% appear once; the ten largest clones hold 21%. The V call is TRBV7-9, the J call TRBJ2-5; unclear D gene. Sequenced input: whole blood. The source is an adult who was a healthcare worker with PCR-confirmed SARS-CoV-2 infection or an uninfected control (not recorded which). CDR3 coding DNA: TGTGCCAGCAGCTTAGTTGGCGCGTACCAAGAGACCCAGTACTTC. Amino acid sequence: CASSLVGAYQETQYF.